There are a few counts of the clone carrying this TCR beta chain. This sample was taken from a study of graft-versus-host responses after intestinal transplantation. About the research overall: Every recipient underwent anti-thymocyte globulin induction, then tacrolimus and steroids for two to three years.

V lost 4 bases to trimming and J lost 4 bases; unmatched junction nucleotides: 1. CDR3 length: 15 residues. Germline assignment: CDR1 MRHNA and CDR2 SNTAGT. Sequencing used immunoSEQ multiplex PCR; TCRdb keeps in-frame clones, though not all of them. The sample holds 9,500 to 10,000 clones, around nine tenths seen once. V usage is TRBV6-4 and J usage is TRBJ2-2; 12 bases align to TRBD2. The sequence was obtained from a human patient who received an intestinal transplant, so some T cells may come from the graft donor. The specimen comprised PBMCs, sampled roughly 42 days after intestinal transplant. The CDR3 region is CASSASGGATGELFF. Here the CDR3 DNA reads TGTGCCAGCAGTGCTAGCGGGGGGGCCACCGGGGAGCTGTTTTTT.